A selection of T cell receptor beta chains follows, all from one sample in a study of blood T cell repertoires in COVID-19. Data came from immunoSEQ multiplex PCR; TCRdb stores just in-frame clones and leaves some out. In the table there are hundreds of thousands of clones, over 75% of which are singletons. Source material: PBMCs or T cells enriched from blood (not recorded which). The receptors were gathered from a man in his late teens or twenties who had recovered from COVID-19. The CDR3 runs from the conserved cysteine through the conserved F or W. Rows give clone size only sometimes, using once, few, many, or a class for an expanded clone.

clone size | J gene | V gene | CDR3 protein
NA | TRBJ2-5 | TRBV28 | CASRTTGEGETQYF
NA | TRBJ2-2 | TRBV5-1 | CASSYDSYANTGELFF
NA | TRBJ2-7 | TRBV6-5 | CASSYSGTGNYYEQYF
NA | TRBJ2-3 | TRBV5-1 | CASSLSTSGDTDTQYF
NA | TRBJ1-5 | TRBV2 | CASSGWGGQQPQHF
NA | TRBJ2-3 | TRBV27 | CASSFDGGDFPRTVTDTQYF
NA | TRBJ2-7 | TRBV4-2 | CASSPAGTREGEQYF
NA | TRBJ1-4 | TRBV5-1 | CASSPDRGTNEKLFF
NA | TRBJ2-7 | TRBV7-2 | CASSLSKGQNYEQYF
NA | TRBJ1-5 | TRBV2 | CASSVGGGQPQHF
NA | TRBJ2-2 | TRBV9 | CASSVGTITNTGELFF
NA | TRBJ2-7 | TRBV9 | CASSVASDSSYEQYF
NA | TRBJ2-2 | TRBV4-2 | CASRRQGAGGVAGELFF
NA | TRBJ2-7 | TRBV18 | CASSPTGTNYEQYF
NA | TRBJ2-1 | TRBV5-1 | CASSLGQSYNEQFF
NA | TRBJ1-2 | TRBV19 | CASSPGTGARGYTF
NA | TRBJ1-3 | TRBV7-9 | CASSLSQLSMSSGNTIYF
NA | TRBJ2-7 | TRBV6-2/TRBV6-3 | CASSFPGTAEYEQYF
few | TRBJ1-1 | TRBV5-1 | CASSLSTGGVPEAFF
NA | TRBJ2-3 | TRBV9 | CASSASTGVDTQYF
NA | TRBJ2-7 | TRBV7-9 | CASSLSGVSEQYF
NA | TRBJ1-5 | TRBV7-8 | CASSLVVRQGRAQPQHF
NA | TRBJ2-1 | TRBV20-1 | CSASTPSGTNEQFF
NA | TRBJ1-5 | TRBV18 | CASSPGTGNQPQHF
NA | TRBJ2-7 | TRBV5-1 | CASSLDGTGVREQYF
NA | TRBJ1-5 | TRBV5-5 | CASSIWTVNQPQHF
once | TRBJ1-1 | TRBV7-2 | CASSPGQGSSTEAFF
NA | TRBJ2-7 | TRBV15 | CATSSDKGTRRYEQYF
once | TRBJ2-5 | TRBV10-2 | CASMAPGGVQYQETQYF
NA | TRBJ1-1 | TRBV7-9 | CASWGGLNTEAFF
NA | TRBJ1-5 | TRBV30 | CAWSRGGYSNQPQHF
once | TRBJ1-2 | TRBV24-1 | CATSDLAGYTF
NA | TRBJ1-2 | TRBV12-2 | CASRFTSGNRPRNSYGYTF
NA | TRBJ2-4 | TRBV7-6 | CASSQSGPGIQYF
NA | TRBJ2-7 | TRBV30 | CACSPDKRVYEQYF
NA | TRBJ2-5 | TRBV5-1 | CASSLRDMETQYF
NA | TRBJ1-2 | TRBV10-3 | CAISTGPIGYGYTF
NA | TRBJ2-3 | TRBV10-3 | CAISGGGDTQYF
NA | TRBJ1-5 | TRBV7-2 | CASSGLRNQPQHF
NA | TRBJ2-7 | TRBV28 | CASNLARDEQYF
NA | TRBJ1-2 | TRBV19 | CASSIRQESNYGYTF
NA | TRBJ2-1 | TRBV29-1 | CSGRAGLNEQFF
NA | TRBJ2-7 | TRBV9 | CASSAGDSEQYF
once | TRBJ2-7 | TRBV5-1 | CASSSQGGEQYF
NA | TRBJ1-4 | TRBV7-9 | CASTLIGVANEKLFF
NA | TRBJ1-2 | TRBV9 | CASSVGSGGGGYTF
NA | TRBJ2-3 | TRBV30 | CAWSPPNSPDTQYF
NA | TRBJ1-5 | TRBV7-9 | CASSLVSTGSSQPQHF
NA | TRBJ1-2 | TRBV20-1 | CSAGSLGGYTF
NA | TRBJ1-2 | TRBV28 | CASFSGVNYGYTF
NA | TRBJ2-3 | TRBV5-4 | CASSADMGALSTDTQYF
once | TRBJ2-7 | TRBV7-2 | CASSFGNGRAYEQYF
NA | TRBJ2-5 | TRBV5-8 | CASSLAGVVGRETQYF
NA | TRBJ2-5 | TRBV7-2 | CASSRRLAGQETQYF
NA | TRBJ2-7 | TRBV28 | CASSPGQGPYEQYF
NA | TRBJ2-3 | TRBV6-5 | CASSAGGGADTQYF
NA | TRBJ2-5 | TRBV4-3 | CASSLGKREFQETQYF
NA | TRBJ2-5 | TRBV6-6 | CASSYSGRQETQYF
NA | TRBJ2-3 | TRBV7-9 | CASSHPVAAPDTQYF